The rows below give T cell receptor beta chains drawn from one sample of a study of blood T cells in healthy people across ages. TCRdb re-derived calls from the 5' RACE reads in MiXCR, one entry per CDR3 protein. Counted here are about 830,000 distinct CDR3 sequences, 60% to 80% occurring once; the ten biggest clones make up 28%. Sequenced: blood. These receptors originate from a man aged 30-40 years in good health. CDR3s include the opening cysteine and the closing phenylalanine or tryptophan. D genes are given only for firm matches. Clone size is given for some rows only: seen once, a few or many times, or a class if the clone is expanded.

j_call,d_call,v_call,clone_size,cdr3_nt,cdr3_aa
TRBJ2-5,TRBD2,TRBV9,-,TGTGCCAGCAGCGAGACTAGCGCACACCAAGAGACCCAGTACTTC,CASSETSAHQETQYF
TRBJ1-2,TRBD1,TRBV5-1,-,TGCGCCAGCAGCTTGACGGACAGGGATAGTGGCTACACCTTC,CASSLTDRDSGYTF
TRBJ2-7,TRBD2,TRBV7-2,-,TGTGCCAGCAGCTTATGGGCCGGGGGGGCCTCCTACGAGCAGTACTTC,CASSLWAGGASYEQYF
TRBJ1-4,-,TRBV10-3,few,TGTGCCATCAGTGCGCAGAATGAAAAACTGTTTTTT,CAISAQNEKLFF
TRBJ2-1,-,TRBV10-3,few,TGTGCCGCGCGCCTGACCCGACCCGGCACTAGCAACGAGGATGAGCAGTTCTTC,CAARLTRPGTSNEDEQFF
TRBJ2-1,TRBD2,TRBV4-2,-,TGTGCCAGCAGCCAAGCCCGGGGGGTAAAGAACCATGAGCAGTTCTTC,CASSQARGVKNHEQFF
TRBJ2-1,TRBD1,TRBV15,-,TGTGCCACCAGCAGAGGAATTGGACAGGGAGTGCGAAATGAGCAGTTCTTC,CATSRGIGQGVRNEQFF
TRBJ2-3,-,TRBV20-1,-,TGCAGTGCTAGTAACGCGAGGGATACGCAGTATTTT,CSASNARDTQYF
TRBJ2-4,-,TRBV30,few,TGTGCCTGGAGTGTCCTGGGAAACATTCAGTACTTC,CAWSVLGNIQYF
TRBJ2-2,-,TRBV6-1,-,TGTGCCAGCAGTGAGACAGGCCCCGGGGAGCTGTTTTTT,CASSETGPGELFF
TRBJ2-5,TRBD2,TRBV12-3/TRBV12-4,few,TGTGCCAGCAGTCCCTTTAGCGGGGGAGAGACCCAGTACTTC,CASSPFSGGETQYF
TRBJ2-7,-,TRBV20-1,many,TGCAGTGCCCGAGGGGTTTCCCCGGAGCAGTACTTC,CSARGVSPEQYF
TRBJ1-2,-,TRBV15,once,TGTGCCACCAGCAGAGATAACCGGGGGCAAGGCTACACCTTC,CATSRDNRGQGYTF
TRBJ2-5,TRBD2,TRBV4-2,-,TGTGCCAGCAGCCAAGCTACGGGAGCGGGGGGATTCCAAGAGACCCAGTACTTC,CASSQATGAGGFQETQYF
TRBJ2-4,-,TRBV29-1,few,TGCAGCGTTGAATCGTCACTGCGAAACATTCAGTACTTC,CSVESSLRNIQYF
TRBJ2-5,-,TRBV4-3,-,TGCGCCAGCAGCCAAGACGGGAAAGGGGGAGAGACCCAGTACTTC,CASSQDGKGGETQYF
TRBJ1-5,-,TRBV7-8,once,TGTGCCAGCAGCTATCCAGGGCCCCAAGGCAATCAGCCCCAGCATTTT,CASSYPGPQGNQPQHF
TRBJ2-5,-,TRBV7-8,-,TGTGCCAGCAGCTTTAGGAGAACGGATGAAGAGACCCAGTACTTC,CASSFRRTDEETQYF
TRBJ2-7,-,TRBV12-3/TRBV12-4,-,TGTGCCAGCAGTTTTTGGGGGGCGAACGAGCAGTACTTC,CASSFWGANEQYF
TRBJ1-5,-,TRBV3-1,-,TGTGCCAGCAGCCACACGGGCAACCATCAGCCCCAGCATTTT,CASSHTGNHQPQHF
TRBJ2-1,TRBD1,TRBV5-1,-,TGCGCCAGCAGCTTGGGACAGGGGGTTTATGAGCAGTTCTTC,CASSLGQGVYEQFF
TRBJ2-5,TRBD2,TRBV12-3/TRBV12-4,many,TGTGCCAGCAGTCCTAGCGGGGGGGCCTTTGAGACCCAGTACTTC,CASSPSGGAFETQYF
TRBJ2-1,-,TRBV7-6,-,TGTGCCAGCAGCTTAGCGCGGGCTGCTGAGCAGTTCTTC,CASSLARAAEQFF
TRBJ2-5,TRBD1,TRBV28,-,TGTGCCAGCAGTACTATACAGGGGTTATCGTCAGGAGAGACCCAGTACTTC,CASSTIQGLSSGETQYF
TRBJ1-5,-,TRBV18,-,TGTGCCAGCTCACCAGCCCCCGGGGACAATCAGCCCCAGCATTTT,CASSPAPGDNQPQHF
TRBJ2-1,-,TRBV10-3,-,TGTGCCATCAGTGAGTCAGGATCGATCGGCAGCTCCTACAATGAGCAGTTCTTC,CAISESGSIGSSYNEQFF
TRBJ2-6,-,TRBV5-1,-,TGCGCCAGTAGACGTGGCGGTGGTGATCGCAGTGGGGCCAACGTCCTGACTTTC,CASRRGGGDRSGANVLTF
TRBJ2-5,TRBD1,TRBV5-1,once,TGCGCCAGCAGCCCGACAGGGGGTAACCAAGAGACCCAGTACTTC,CASSPTGGNQETQYF
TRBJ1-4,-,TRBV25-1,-,TGTGCCAGCAGTGACCCAGGCGCAGTTCGAAATGAACTGTTTTTT,CASSDPGAVRNELFF